The next 14 T cell receptor beta chains were all read from a single sample in a study of cytomegalovirus exposure and HLA in healthy donors. Profiling relied on immunoSEQ multiplex PCR, and the TCRdb table lists in-frame clones only, not all of them. The sample lists almost 200,000 clones; 80% to 90% were seen once. Sequencing was done on a sample of PBMCs. The receptors come from a woman in her thirties in good health and CMV-seronegative.

This CDR3 reads CASSSGGPETQYF. CDR3 nucleotides: TGCGCCAGCAGCTCCGGGGGACCGGAAACGCAGTATTTT. The chain has TRBV5-1 and TRBJ2-3, with TRBD2 as a possible D gene (6 bases). Germline V lookup: CDR1 SGHRS, CDR2 YFSETQ. V shed 3 bases and J shed 9 bases, with 14 bases lying between them. This CDR3 region has 13 residues.

The chain has TRBV9 and TRBJ2-3; TRBD2 matches 9 bases. V gave up 0 bases and J gave up 4 bases; unmatched junction bases: 6. Germline CDR1 reads SGDLS; CDR2 reads YYNGEE. This CDR3 region has 16 residues. In DNA form, the CDR3 reads TGTGCCAGCAGCGTAGCTGGGACTAGCCGGGCAGATACGCAGTATTTT. This codes for CASSVAGTSRADTQYF.

V gene TRBV5-1 combines with J gene TRBJ2-7; 8 bases agree with TRBD1. Germline CDR1 is SGHRS and CDR2 is YFSETQ. The trim removed 1 base at V and 5 bases at J, leaving 8 bases unmatched. This CDR3 has 15 amino acids. This CDR3 reads CASSLYLGQGDEQYF. CDR3 coding DNA: TGCGCCAGCAGCTTGTACCTTGGACAGGGTGACGAGCAGTACTTC.

This sequence joins TRBV5-6 and TRBJ2-1, with 8 bases fitting TRBD2. The germline V gene has CDR1 SGHDT and CDR2 YYEEEE. V dropped 0 bases and J dropped 0; count of bases not matched to a gene: 2. This CDR3 spans 16 amino acids. For the CDR3, the DNA is TGTGCCAGCAGCTTGGTAGCGGGGAGCTCCTACAATGAGCAGTTCTTC. Protein: CASSLVAGSSYNEQFF. Based on the CDR3 plus reference TRBV5-6 and TRBJ2-1, the full variable domain is DAGVTQSPTHLIKTRGQQVTLRCSPKSGHDTVSWYQQALGQGPQFIFQYYEEEERQRGNFPDRFSGHQFPNYSSELNVNALLLGDSALYLCASSLVAGSSYNEQFFGPGTRLTVL.

The gene calls are TRBV28 and TRBJ1-2; no firm D call. The V end was cut by 6 bases, the J end by 10 bases, with 15 bases between. This CDR3 spans 12 amino acids. Germline loops: CDR1 MDHEN, CDR2 SYDVKM. The DNA for the CDR3 is TGTGCCAGCAGCCCACCCACAGCGGCCTACACCTTC. The encoded protein is CASSPPTAAYTF.

The chain combines TRBV5-1 with TRBJ2-7; 9 nucleotides align to TRBD2. CDR1 SGHRS and CDR2 YFSETQ come from the germline V gene. V was clipped by 4 bases and J by 2 bases; unmatched bases: 4. The CDR3 is 14 amino acids. The chain's CDR3 is CASSLAGSTYEQYF. The CDR3, as DNA: TGCGCCAGCAGCCTAGCGGGATCGACCTACGAGCAGTACTTC. The variable domain in full, with the rest retrieved from reference TRBV5-1 and TRBJ2-7, is KAGVTQTPRYLIKTRGQQVTLSCSPISGHRSVSWYQQTPGQGLQFLFEYFSETQRNKGNFPGRFSGRQFSNSRSEMNVSTLELGDSALYLCASSLAGSTYEQYFGPGTRLTVT.

This clone was seen a handful of times. V usage is TRBV6-1 and J usage is TRBJ1-6, with D hard to call. CDR1 and CDR2 (germline): MNHNS, SASEGT. V was cut by 2 bases and J by 0 bases, with 8 bases left in between. The CDR3 totals 16 residues. This CDR3 reads CASSELPSSYNSPLHF. The CDR3 DNA is TGTGCCAGCAGTGAACTTCCGAGCTCCTATAATTCACCCCTCCACTTT.

The V gene is TRBV4-1, the J gene TRBJ2-1, with TRBD2 matching 10 bases. CDR1 is MGHRA and CDR2 is YSYEKL in the germline V gene. This CDR3 is built from 16 residues. V shed 5 bases and J 4 bases; nucleotides not matched to a gene: 8. The CDR3 DNA follows: TGCGCCAGCAGCTCCTGGGGACTAGCGATTTACAATGAGCAGTTCTTC. Protein sequence: CASSSWGLAIYNEQFF.

This clone showed up just a few times. V usage is TRBV14 and J usage is TRBJ1-1; possibly TRBD1 for D (6 bases). This CDR3 is built from 15 residues. Germline V gene lookup returns CDR1 SGHDN and CDR2 FVKESK. Trimming took 1 base from V and 0 from J, leaving 9 bases between them. In nucleotides, the CDR3 is TGTGCCAGCAGCCAAGGGCAGGGGTTGAACACTGAAGCTTTCTTT. Protein product: CASSQGQGLNTEAFF.

The J gene is TRBJ1-2, the V gene TRBV2; no definite D call. The CDR3 is 16 amino acids. Per the germline V gene, CDR1 is SNHLY and CDR2 is FYNNEI. Trimming pared 5 bases from V and 1 base from J, leaving 17 bases between. The CDR3 sequence is CASSFLAAGINYGYTF. DNA for the CDR3: TGTGCCAGCAGTTTCCTCGCTGCGGGGATTAACTATGGCTACACCTTC.

The rearrangement uses TRBV4-1 and TRBJ2-1; 8 positions agree with TRBD2. This CDR3 has 16 residues. CDR1 MGHRA and CDR2 YSYEKL come from the germline V gene. Trimming took 2 bases from V and 3 from J; bases not matched to a gene: 6. The CDR3 spells CASSQTSGRFYNEQFF. CDR3 nucleotide sequence: TGCGCCAGCAGCCAAACTAGCGGTCGCTTCTACAATGAGCAGTTCTTC.

This clone was observed a few times. The chain links TRBV27 to TRBJ1-2; tentative D call: TRBD1 (6 bases). Germline values: CDR1 MNHEY, CDR2 SMNVEV (reference sequence). Trimming stripped 6 bases from V and 6 bases from J, with 17 bases between. The CDR3 is 14 amino acids. For the CDR3, the DNA is TGTGCCAGCAGATCCATGCGGGGGGCGGATGGCTACACCTTC. This translates into CASRSMRGADGYTF.

This rearrangement joins TRBV19 to TRBJ2-3, with 12 bases matching TRBD2. J lost 4 bases, V lost 2 bases, and 4 bases had no gene match. From germline, CDR1 is LNHDA and CDR2 SQIVND (reference sequence). The CDR3 runs to 16 residues. This CDR3 is CASSITSGGMSDTQYF. For the CDR3, the DNA is TGTGCCAGTAGTATAACTAGCGGGGGGATGTCAGATACGCAGTATTTT.

The count of this clone is one. This chain uses TRBV18 with TRBJ2-3; perhaps TRBD1 as D (5 bases). Germline CDR1 is KGHSH and CDR2 is LQKENI. The CDR3 contains 13 residues. The V end lost 5 bases, the J end lost 7 bases, and 13 bases lay between the germline ends. The CDR3 loop reads CASSLTESYTQYF. The CDR3 DNA is TGTGCCAGCTCATTGACAGAGTCCTATACGCAGTATTTT.